The rows below give T cell receptor beta chains drawn from one sample of a study of T cells in Graves' hyperthyroidism and ophthalmopathy. TCRdb processed the multiplex PCR reads anew with MiXCR; each CDR3 protein has one entry. Of about 400,000 distinct CDR3 sequences in the sample, more than 14% were seen once. Sequencing input: blood. Source of these receptors: a woman younger than 45 with Graves' ophthalmopathy. The conserved cysteine and the conserved F or W are not part of the CDR3 here.

v_call cdr3_aa
TRBV7-9 ASSPSGSSTDTQY
TRBV7-2 ASSLMLGNTEAF
TRBV4-2 ASSIAGTSGSTDTQY
TRBV5-8 ASSLYRAAGANVLT
TRBV3-1 ASSQVINEQF
TRBV7-2 ATGRDNYNEQF
TRBV28 ASIKSRSQSGAPYNEQF
TRBV12-3/TRBV12-4 ASSLVGQRNQPQH
TRBV12-3/TRBV12-4 ASSSQGFSGNTIY
TRBV6-9 ASSYRGVTGELF
TRBV5-1 ASQPLGLSYNSPLH
TRBV6-1 ASSPMLTEAF
TRBV6-1 ASSRWGSNQPQH
TRBV18 ASSALKGLNGNTIY
TRBV5-6 ASSLGQGFPLH
TRBV7-2 ASSPGLATDTQH
TRBV6-2/TRBV6-3 ASSAKSGTVGGYGYT
TRBV11-2 ASSFGQGNYGYT
TRBV30 AWSVRGIMNTEAF
TRBV20-1 SAHQAGETQY
TRBV7-6 ASSLGTSGVETQY
TRBV5-8 ASSLFRNEKLF
TRBV6-1 ASSELAGGKNIQY
TRBV24-1 ATSDTRLAGVPSLGEQF
TRBV6-1 ASSYFPSGGLSNTEAF
TRBV24-1 ATSDRGQGNNEQF
TRBV6-1 ASSPSAGAYQETQY
TRBV7-8 ASTQFGGNSPLH
TRBV4-1 ASSLSTVLDLTDTQY